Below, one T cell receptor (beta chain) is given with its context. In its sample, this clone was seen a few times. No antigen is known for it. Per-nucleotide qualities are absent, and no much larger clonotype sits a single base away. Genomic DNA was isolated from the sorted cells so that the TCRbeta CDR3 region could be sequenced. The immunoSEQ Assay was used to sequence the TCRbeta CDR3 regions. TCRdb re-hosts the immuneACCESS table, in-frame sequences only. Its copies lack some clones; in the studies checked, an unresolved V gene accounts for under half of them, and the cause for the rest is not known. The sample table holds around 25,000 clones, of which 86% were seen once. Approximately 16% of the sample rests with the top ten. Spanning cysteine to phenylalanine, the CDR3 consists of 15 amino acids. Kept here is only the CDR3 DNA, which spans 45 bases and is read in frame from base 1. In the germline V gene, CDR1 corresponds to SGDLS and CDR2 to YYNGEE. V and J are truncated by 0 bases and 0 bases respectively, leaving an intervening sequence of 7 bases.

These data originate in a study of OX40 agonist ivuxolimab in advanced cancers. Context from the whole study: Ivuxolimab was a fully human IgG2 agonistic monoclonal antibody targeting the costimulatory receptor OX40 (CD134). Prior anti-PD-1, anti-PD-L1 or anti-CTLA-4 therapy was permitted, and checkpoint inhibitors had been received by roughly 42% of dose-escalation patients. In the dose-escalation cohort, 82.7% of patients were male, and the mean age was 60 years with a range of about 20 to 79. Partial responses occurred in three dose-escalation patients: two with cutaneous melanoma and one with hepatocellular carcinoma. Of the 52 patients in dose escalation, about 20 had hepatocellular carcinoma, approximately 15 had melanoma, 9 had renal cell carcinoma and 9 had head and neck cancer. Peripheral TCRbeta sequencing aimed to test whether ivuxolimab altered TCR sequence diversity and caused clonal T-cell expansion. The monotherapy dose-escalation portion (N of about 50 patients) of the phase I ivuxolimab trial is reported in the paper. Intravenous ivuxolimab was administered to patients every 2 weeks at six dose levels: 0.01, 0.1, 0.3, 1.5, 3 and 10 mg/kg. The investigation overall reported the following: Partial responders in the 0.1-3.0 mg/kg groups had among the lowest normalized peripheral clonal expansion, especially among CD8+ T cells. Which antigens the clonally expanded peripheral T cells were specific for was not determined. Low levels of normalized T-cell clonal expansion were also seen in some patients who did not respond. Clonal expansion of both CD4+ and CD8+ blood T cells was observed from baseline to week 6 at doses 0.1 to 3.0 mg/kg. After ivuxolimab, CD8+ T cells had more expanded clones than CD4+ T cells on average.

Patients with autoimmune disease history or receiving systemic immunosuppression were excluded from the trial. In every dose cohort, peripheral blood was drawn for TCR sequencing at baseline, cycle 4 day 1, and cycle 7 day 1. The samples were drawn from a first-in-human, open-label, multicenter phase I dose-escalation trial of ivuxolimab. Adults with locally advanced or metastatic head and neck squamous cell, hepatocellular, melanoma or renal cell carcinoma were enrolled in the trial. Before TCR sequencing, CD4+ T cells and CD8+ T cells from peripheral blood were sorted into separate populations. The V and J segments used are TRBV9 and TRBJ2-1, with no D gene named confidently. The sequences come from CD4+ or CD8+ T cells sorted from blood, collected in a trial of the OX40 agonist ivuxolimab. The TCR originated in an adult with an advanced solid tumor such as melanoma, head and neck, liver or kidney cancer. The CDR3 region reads CASSVVGSSYNEQFF. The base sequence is TGTGCCAGCAGCGTAGTGGGTAGCTCCTACAATGAGCAGTTCTTC.